What follows are 5 T cell receptor beta chains derived from one specimen sequenced in a study of blood T cell repertoires in COVID-19. Profiled with immunoSEQ multiplex PCR; TCRdb holds only in-frame clones, not every one. The sample lists approximately 240,000 clones, roughly four fifths occurring once. Sequencing was carried out using peripheral blood. Every receptor here comes from a woman in her sixties or seventies with acute or convalescent COVID-19.

The chain carries TRBV2 and TRBJ1-1, with D uncertain. CDR3 length: 15 amino acids. Germline V gives CDR1 SNHLY, CDR2 FYNNEI. Between the trimmed V and J ends, which lost 6 bases and 1 base, there was a span of 15 bases. CDR3 in amino acids: CASRAIGNRNTEAFF. In DNA form, the CDR3 reads TGTGCCAGCAGGGCCATCGGGAACCGGAACACTGAAGCTTTCTTT.

The chain employs TRBV11-2 and TRBJ1-4; D not certain. Germline CDR1 is SGHAT and CDR2 is FQNNGV. The CDR3 totals 15 residues. The V end was cut by 5 bases, the J end by 0 bases, with 10 bases between. For the CDR3, the DNA is TGTGCCAGCAGCCCGAGTGTGACAACTAATGAAAAACTGTTTTTT. Translating gives CASSPSVTTNEKLFF. Full variable domain (outside the CDR3, taken from reference TRBV11-2 and TRBJ1-4): EAGVAQSPRYKIIEKRQSVAFWCNPISGHATLYWYQQILGQGPKLLIQFQNNGVVDDSQLPKDRFSAERLKGVDSTLKIQPAKLEDSAVYLCASSPSVTTNEKLFFGSGTQLSVL.

This clone was recorded only once. The J gene is TRBJ1-1, the V gene TRBV29-1; D is ambiguous. This CDR3 comprises 11 residues. The V end lost 7 bases, the J end lost 1 base, and 7 bases lay between the germline ends. Per germline, CDR1 SQVTM and CDR2 ANQGSEA. The CDR3 sequence: CSAVPNTEAFF. The CDR3 region has the DNA TGCAGCGCCGTCCCGAACACTGAAGCTTTCTTT.

This rearrangement joins TRBV6-4 to TRBJ1-1; D is ambiguous. The germline V gene has CDR1 MRHNA and CDR2 SNTAGT. The V and J ends lost 2 bases and 3 bases respectively, with 4 bases between them. The CDR3 extends over 12 amino acids. The CDR3 here is CASSDEYTEAFF. Written as DNA, the CDR3 is TGTGCCAGCAGTGACGAGTACACTGAAGCTTTCTTT.

The chain links TRBV9 to TRBJ2-1; 10 bases map to TRBD2. CDR1 and CDR2 (germline): SGDLS, YYNGEE. J gave up 9 bases and V 0 bases, and 9 bases lay outside the gene matches. This CDR3 region has 16 residues. The CDR3 region has the DNA TGTGCCAGCAGCGTAGGCCTAGCGGGGGTTGGTAGTGAGCAGTTCTTC. Amino acid sequence: CASSVGLAGVGSEQFF.